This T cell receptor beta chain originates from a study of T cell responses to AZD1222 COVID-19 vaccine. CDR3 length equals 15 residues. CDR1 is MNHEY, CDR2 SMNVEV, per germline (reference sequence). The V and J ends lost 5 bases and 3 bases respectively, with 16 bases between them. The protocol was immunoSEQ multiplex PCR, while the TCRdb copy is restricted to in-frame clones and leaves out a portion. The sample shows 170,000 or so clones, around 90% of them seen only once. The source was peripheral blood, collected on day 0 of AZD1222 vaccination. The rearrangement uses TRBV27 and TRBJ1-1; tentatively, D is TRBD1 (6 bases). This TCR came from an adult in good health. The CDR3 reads CASSKYRVWDTEAFF. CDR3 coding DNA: TGTGCCAGCAGTAAGTACAGGGTATGGGACACTGAAGCTTTCTTT.